Here is one TCR beta chain with its context. The data were taken from a study of blood T cell repertoires in COVID-19. In the study overall: From the United States, Italy and Spain came samples of acute and convalescent COVID-19.

Seattle researchers signed up patients amid active infection and tracked them longitudinally. Original data processing: Scientists estimated how many nucleated cells there were by amplifying reference gene primers. Using immunoSEQ multiplex PCR, the repertoire was profiled, and TCRdb retains in-frame clones only, with some absent. The V and J calls and clone size are taken from that table; D and trimming were inferred from the DNA. The table includes 150,000 to 200,000 clones, around four fifths detected once. After removal of 2 bases from V and 6 bases from J, the junction contained 17 bases not matched to a gene. The CDR3 is 19 residues long. Germline CDR1 reads SGHNT; CDR2 reads YENEEA.

The chain couples TRBV11-3 to TRBJ2-2; 8 nucleotides agree with TRBD2. The clonotype comes from a woman aged 70-85 years with COVID-19, enrolled during active disease. The sequencing sample was made of peripheral blood. The CDR3 DNA follows: TGTGCCAGCAGCTTAAGGCGAGCGGGAGAGAATAGTAACCCCGGGGAGCTGTTTTTT. It yields the protein CASSLRRAGENSNPGELFF.